The 11 T cell receptor beta chains reported below all come from one sample, sequenced in a study of CD8+ T cells in alopecia areata. Extracted from the samples, RNA was reverse transcribed into cDNA to serve as the sequencing template. Sequencing was performed with immunoSEQ multiplex PCR; in TCRdb, only in-frame clones are kept and a portion is missing. The sample records about 180,000 clones, around half being singletons. This sample's treatment: oral pan-JAK inhibitor, 5-10 mg twice daily. The specimen was CD8+ T cells sorted from blood, collected at week 24, from a patient treated with tofacitinib. The source is a human donor with alopecia areata.

This clone showed up just a few times. CDR3 bases: TGCAGCGCCCAATCGGGGGGCTCCTGGCATTTT. This sequence encodes CSAQSGGSWHF. The chain employs TRBV29-1 and TRBJ1-5; D perhaps matches TRBD1 (6 bases). The germline gives CDR1 SQVTM, CDR2 ANQGSEA. The CDR3 is 11 residues long. V dropped 7 bases and J dropped 15 bases, with 19 bases sitting between them. The whole variable domain, filled in from reference TRBV29-1 and TRBJ1-5, reads SAVISQKPSRDICQRGTSLTIQCQVDSQVTMMFWYRQQPGQSLTLIATANQGSEATYESGFVIDKFPISRPNLTFSTLTVSNMSPEDSSIYLCSAQSGGSWHFGDGTRLSIL.

This clone showed up just a few times. The CDR3, as DNA: TGTGCCACCAGCGGGGGGTATAGCTATGGCTACACCTTC. Translating it yields CATSGGYSYGYTF. V usage is TRBV27 and J usage is TRBJ1-2, with D possibly being TRBD1 (5 bases). With 10 bases removed from V and 4 bases from J, the gap between germline ends came to 16 bases. This CDR3 comprises 13 residues. CDR1 MNHEY and CDR2 SMNVEV come from the germline V gene (reference sequence).

The chain recombines TRBV13 with TRBJ1-5, with a possible D match to TRBD1 (5 bases). The CDR3 runs to 14 residues. The germline V and J ends were trimmed by 3 bases and 6 bases, with 12 bases remaining between them. Germline V lookup: CDR1 PRHDT, CDR2 FYEKMQ (reference sequence). CDR3 nucleotides: TGTGCCAGCAGCTTGGGGGGATCTGGTCAGCCCCAGCATTTT. Protein sequence: CASSLGGSGQPQHF.

V is TRBV4-1 and J is TRBJ2-3; a weak D match, TRBD1 (6 bases). Germline lookup yields CDR1 MGHRA and CDR2 YSYEKL. V shed 1 base and J shed 5 bases, with 10 bases lying between them. This CDR3 has 14 amino acids. CDR3 residues: CASSQVQGLDTQYF. In DNA form, the CDR3 reads TGCGCCAGCAGCCAAGTCCAGGGGTTAGATACGCAGTATTTT.

This chain links TRBV27 with TRBJ2-5; tentatively, D is TRBD1 (5 bases). There are 14 residues in the CDR3. Germline V gene sequence: CDR1 MNHEY, CDR2 SMNVEV (reference sequence). The ends were cut back, 5 bases at V and 3 bases at J, with 13 bases in the middle. The CDR3 nucleotides are TGTGCCAGCAGTCAGACAGTGAACGAAGAGACCCAGTACTTC. This sequence encodes CASSQTVNEETQYF.

This clone has just a few counts. The rearrangement links TRBV29-1 to TRBJ2-2, with TRBD1 matching 9 bases. The CDR3 covers 15 residues. The V and J ends lost 1 base and 0 bases, in that order; junction bases with no gene match: 0. CDR1 is SQVTM, CDR2 ANQGSEA, per germline. The CDR3 region has the DNA TGCAGCGTTGAAGGGGACAGGGCGAACACCGGGGAGCTGTTTTTT. The encoded protein is CSVEGDRANTGELFF.

This chain links TRBV30 with TRBJ2-1, with 9 bases matching TRBD2. The germline V gene has CDR1 GTSNPN and CDR2 SVGIG (reference sequence). Losses at the gene ends were 0 bases for V and 2 bases for J; bases not matched to a gene: 2. The CDR3 contains 15 residues. The CDR3, as DNA: TGTGCCTGGAGTGTGAGCGGGGGGACCTACAATGAGCAGTTCTTC. It translates to CAWSVSGGTYNEQFF.

This clone was seen once. This rearrangement joins TRBV19 to TRBJ2-5, with D tentatively TRBD1 (5 bases). Germline V gives CDR1 LNHDA, CDR2 SQIVND (reference sequence). The CDR3 contains 14 residues. Trimming left V 2 bases short and J 5 bases short, with 12 bases between. The CDR3 is CASSIRGGRETQYF. In DNA form, the CDR3 reads TGTGCCAGTAGTATAAGGGGCGGTCGGGAGACCCAGTACTTC.

Turning to this clone: A junction boundary mismatches the germline segment, possibly from a read error. The chain joins TRBV5-8 to TRBJ2-1; the D gene is possibly TRBD2 (6 bases). This CDR3 has 18 residues. Germline CDR1 is SGHTS and CDR2 is YDEGEE. CDR3 in amino acids: CASSQDPSAIYSYNEQFF. CDR3 coding DNA: TGCGCCAGCAGCCAAGACCCTAGCGCAATTTACTCCTACAATGAGCAGTTCTTC.

To note about this clone: This same CDR3 is encoded by further DNA sequences in the sample. The CDR3 protein is CASSQDRVGTEAFF. The DNA of the CDR3 is TGCGCCAGCAGCCAAGATAGGGTAGGGACAGAAGCTTTCTTT. This chain joins TRBV4-3 and TRBJ1-1; maybe TRBD1 (6 bases). There are 14 residues in the CDR3. The ends were cut back, 0 bases at V and 8 bases at J, with 13 bases in the middle. Looked up from germline, CDR1 is LGHNA and CDR2 is YSLEER.

The sample holds a few counts of this clone. The chain links TRBV29-1 to TRBJ1-2; a weak D match, TRBD1 (5 bases). V lost 2 bases and J lost 4, with 11 bases in between. Germline V gives CDR1 SQVTM, CDR2 ANQGSEA. The length of the CDR3 is 13 residues. As DNA, the CDR3 is TGCAGCGTTGAATCCAGGGAGGGCTATGGCTACACCTTC. Protein sequence: CSVESREGYGYTF. Combining the CDR3 with reference TRBV29-1 and TRBJ1-2 gives the whole variable domain SAVISQKPSRDICQRGTSLTIQCQVDSQVTMMFWYRQQPGQSLTLIATANQGSEATYESGFVIDKFPISRPNLTFSTLTVSNMSPEDSSIYLCSVESREGYGYTFGSGTRLTVV.